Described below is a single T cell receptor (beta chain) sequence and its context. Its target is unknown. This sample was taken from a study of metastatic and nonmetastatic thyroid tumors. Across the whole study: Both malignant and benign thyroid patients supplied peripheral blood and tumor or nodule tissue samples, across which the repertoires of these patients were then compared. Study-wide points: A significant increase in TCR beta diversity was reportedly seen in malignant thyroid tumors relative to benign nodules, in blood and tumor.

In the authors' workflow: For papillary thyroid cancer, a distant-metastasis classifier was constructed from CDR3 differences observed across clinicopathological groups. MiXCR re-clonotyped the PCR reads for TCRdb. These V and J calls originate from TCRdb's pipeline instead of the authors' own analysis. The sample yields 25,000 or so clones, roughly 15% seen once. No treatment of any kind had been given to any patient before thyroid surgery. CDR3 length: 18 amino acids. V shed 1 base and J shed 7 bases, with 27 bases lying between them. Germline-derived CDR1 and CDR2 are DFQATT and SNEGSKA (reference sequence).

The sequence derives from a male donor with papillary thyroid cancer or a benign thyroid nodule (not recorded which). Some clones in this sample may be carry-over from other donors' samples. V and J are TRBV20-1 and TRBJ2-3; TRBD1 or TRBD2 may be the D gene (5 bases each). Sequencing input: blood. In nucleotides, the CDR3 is TGCAGTGCTAGAGTATTTCGGGCATCCCTCAGAGGGGATTATACGCAGTATTTT. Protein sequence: CSARVFRASLRGDYTQYF.